This T cell receptor beta chain was observed in a study of T cell repertoires in cytomegalovirus infection. Study details: Public TCR beta signature analysis indicated the presence of both CMV infection and matching HLA type.

Germline-derived CDR1 and CDR2 are MDHEN and SYDVKM. V was trimmed by 3 bases and J by 0 bases, leaving 19 bases between them. This CDR3 has 18 amino acids. General observations from the study: HLA-C-restricted TCR beta clonotypes specific for CMV led the ex vivo response.

Many counts were recorded for this clonotype. The antigen remains unidentified. From the reads, TCRdb called clonotypes with MiXCR, one entry per CDR3 protein. The sample carries about 250,000 distinct CDR3 sequences, 10% to 15% recorded once. The chain links TRBV28 to TRBJ2-3, with TRBD2 as a possible D gene (7 bases). Sequencing used PBMCs. The TCR was taken from a human donor in good health (CMV status not recorded). Some clones in this sample may be carry-over from other donors' samples. In DNA, the CDR3 is TGTGCCAGCAGTTTGGAGTGGACGGGGGGCTCTAGCACAGATACGCAGTATTTT. Its translation is CASSLEWTGGSSTDTQYF.